This passage covers 2 T cell receptor beta chains from one sample sequenced in a study of blood T cell repertoires in COVID-19. Measured with immunoSEQ multiplex PCR; TCRdb has only the in-frame clones, and not every one. The sample contains under 300,000 clones, 80% to 95% of which appear only once. Sequencing was done on a sample of peripheral blood. These receptors all come from a man aged 30 to 45 with COVID-19, enrolled during active disease.

The chain joins TRBV5-6 to TRBJ1-5, with TRBD1 as a possible D gene (6 bases). The CDR3 has 14 residues. Germline CDR1 reads SGHDT; CDR2 reads YYEEEE. Trimming left V 4 bases short and J 6 bases short, with 14 bases between. CDR3 bases: TGTGCCAGCAGCCAAAGGGGGGGCAGTCAGCCCCAGCATTTT. As protein: CASSQRGGSQPQHF.

The chain combines TRBV12-2 with TRBJ2-4; the D call of TRBD2 is as the table states it, not checked on the DNA. TRBV12-2 is noted as a pseudogene. The CDR3 extends over 18 amino acids. The CDR3 coding sequence is TGTGCAAGTCGCTTCGCGGGCAGAAACTCTCTAGCCAAAAACATTCAGTACTTC. Translating it yields CASRFAGRNSLAKNIQYF.